The next 7 T cell receptor beta chains were all read from a single sample in a study of blood T cell repertoires in COVID-19. Only in-frame clones appear in the TCRdb table, and some are missing; sequencing was by immunoSEQ multiplex PCR. This table holds about 180,000 clones, 89% found once. Sequences were obtained from PBMCs or T cells enriched from blood (not recorded which). These receptors came from a woman aged 40 to 55 with acute COVID-19.

V and J are TRBV6-5 and TRBJ2-1, with D possibly matching TRBD2 (5 bases). This CDR3 is built from 15 residues. Germline CDR1 reads MNHEY; CDR2 reads SVGAGI. Trimming stripped 0 bases from V and 3 bases from J, with 9 bases between. CDR3 sequence: CASSYSPRGYNEQFF. The CDR3 nucleotides read TGTGCCAGCAGTTACTCCCCCCGGGGCTACAATGAGCAGTTCTTC.

The chain is built from TRBV6-4 and TRBJ2-3; a possible D gene is TRBD2 (6 bases). Trimming shortened V by 3 bases and J by 6 bases, and 16 bases separated the two germline ends. This CDR3 region has 15 residues. In germline, CDR1 is MRHNA, CDR2 SNTAGT. DNA for the CDR3: TGTGCCAGCAGTGAGGGCCTACGAAGCGGGGATACGCAGTATTTT. It encodes CASSEGLRSGDTQYF.

This chain links TRBV10-1 with TRBJ1-4; maybe TRBD1 (5 bases). Germline V CDR1 and CDR2: WNHNN, SYGVQD (reference sequence). The V and J ends lost 5 bases and 8 bases respectively, with 12 bases between them. CDR3 length: 13 residues. The CDR3, as DNA: TGCGCCAGCAGTATCGCAGGGTTAGAAAAACTGTTTTTT. Its translation is CASSIAGLEKLFF.

This chain connects TRBV19 to TRBJ1-2, with D possibly being TRBD1 (5 bases). Looked up from germline, CDR1 is LNHDA and CDR2 is SQIVND (reference sequence). The length of the CDR3 is 15 residues. V lost 1 base and J lost 4, with 13 bases in between. As DNA, the CDR3 is TGTGCCAGTAGTATAGCGGGGGATGGGCCCTATGGCTACACCTTC. Amino acids: CASSIAGDGPYGYTF. Full variable domain (missing parts from reference TRBV19 and TRBJ1-2): DGGITQSPKYLFRKEGQNVTLSCEQNLNHDAMYWYRQDPGQGLRLIYYSQIVNDFQKGDIAEGYSVSREKKESFPLTVTSAQKNPTAFYLCASSIAGDGPYGYTFGSGTRLTVV.

This rearrangement joins TRBV19 to TRBJ2-1; 10 bases line up with TRBD1. Germline V gene sequence: CDR1 LNHDA, CDR2 SQIVND (reference sequence). The CDR3 sequence is 14 residues long. Trimming removed 7 bases from V and 5 bases from J; junction bases left unmatched: 5. CDR3 protein: CASMRDRGDNEQFF. As DNA, the CDR3 is TGTGCCAGTATGAGGGACAGGGGTGACAATGAGCAGTTCTTC.

The rearrangement links TRBV7-2 to TRBJ1-1; D perhaps matches TRBD1 (5 bases). Germline-derived CDR1 and CDR2 are SGHTA and FQGNSA. V lost 7 bases and J 11 bases, leaving 20 bases between the germline ends. The CDR3 has 13 residues. DNA of the CDR3: TGTGCCAGCAACCTTCAGACAGAAGAAGTGGCTTTCTTT. Amino acids: CASNLQTEEVAFF. The full variable domain, completed using reference TRBV7-2 and TRBJ1-1, is GAGVSQSPSNKVTEKGKDVELRCDPISGHTALYWYRQSLGQGLEFLIYFQGNSAPDKSGLPSDRFSAERTGGSVSTLTIQRTQQEDSAVYLCASNLQTEEVAFFGQGTRLTVV.

In regard to this clone: The identical CDR3 is also encoded by other nucleotide sequences in the sample. The chain combines TRBV2 with TRBJ2-5; 7 bases line up with TRBD2. CDR3 length equals 17 residues. The V segment lost 9 bases and the J segment 3 bases; nucleotides outside the gene matches: 19. Germline V lookup: CDR1 SNHLY, CDR2 FYNNEI. CDR3 amino acids: CASSRTRSGAFKETQYF. The CDR3 coding sequence is TGTGCCAGTAGCCGGACGAGGAGCGGGGCCTTCAAAGAGACCCAGTACTTC.